Listed below are T cell receptor beta chains from one sample, sequenced in a study of blood T cell repertoires in COVID-19. Sequenced by immunoSEQ multiplex PCR; TCRdb stores in-frame clones only, minus some. The table includes fewer than 130,000 clones, almost 80% detected once. Sequencing used peripheral blood. The origin of the receptors is a woman older than 75 with active or convalescent COVID-19. The CDR3 runs from the conserved cysteine through the conserved F or W. D genes are given only for firm matches. Size values are once, few and many counts, or a class for expanded clones, and some rows have none.

-	TRBV7-2	TRBJ2-7	TRBD2	CASSFGGSAYEQYF	TGTGCCAGCAGCTTTGGCGGGAGCGCGTACGAGCAGTACTTC
few	TRBV5-8	TRBJ1-1	-	CASNKGGTTEAFF	TGTGCCAGCAATAAGGGGGGGACCACTGAAGCTTTCTTT
-	TRBV29-1	TRBJ1-1	-	CSVGATGINTEAFF	TGCAGCGTTGGAGCGACAGGAATAAACACTGAAGCTTTCTTT
-	TRBV3-1/TRBV3-2	TRBJ2-1	-	CASSQDSGVFLSYNEQFF	TGTGCCAGCAGCCAAGACTCGGGAGTCTTCCTCTCCTACAATGAGCAGTTCTTC
once	TRBV18	TRBJ1-1	-	CASSPGLLGGSMNTEAFF	TGTGCCAGCTCACCGGGTTTACTGGGAGGATCGATGAACACTGAAGCTTTCTTT
-	TRBV2	TRBJ1-2	-	CASSVQGDGYGYTF	TGTGCCAGCAGTGTCCAAGGGGATGGCTATGGCTACACCTTC
-	TRBV7-9	TRBJ1-5	-	CASSLGRAGQPQHF	TGTGCCAGCAGCTTGGGGAGGGCGGGTCAGCCCCAGCATTTT
-	TRBV11-2	TRBJ2-1	TRBD2	CASSNSGRAYNEQFF	TGTGCCAGCAGCAATAGCGGGAGGGCTTACAATGAGCAGTTCTTC
-	TRBV10-3	TRBJ1-2	-	CAISDTAGRTDGGYTF	TGTGCCATCAGTGACACCGCGGGCAGGACTGACGGAGGCTACACCTTC
-	TRBV7-8	TRBJ1-2	TRBD1	CASSPLTGVNYGYTF	TGTGCCAGCAGCCCCCTGACAGGGGTGAACTATGGCTACACCTTC
-	TRBV18	TRBJ2-1	TRBD1	CASSPRDSYNEQFF	TGTGCCAGCTCACCACGGGACAGTTACAATGAGCAGTTCTTC
-	TRBV6-5	TRBJ1-1	TRBD1	CASSRKARGLTKAFF	TGTGCCAGCAGCCGAAAAGCCAGGGGGCTCACTAAAGCTTTCTTT
-	TRBV30	TRBJ1-6	TRBD1	CAWGIRDRGLSPLHF	TGTGCCTGGGGGATCCGGGACAGGGGGCTCTCACCCCTCCACTTT
-	TRBV5-4	TRBJ2-3	TRBD2	CASSWKASGASTDTQYF	TGTGCCAGCAGCTGGAAGGCTAGCGGGGCTAGCACAGATACGCAGTATTTT
-	TRBV14	TRBJ2-7	-	CASSRIRFYEQYF	TGTGCCAGCAGCCGGATCAGGTTCTACGAGCAGTACTTC
-	TRBV19	TRBJ2-7	-	CASSIDRTAGASYEQYF	TGTGCCAGTAGTATAGATAGGACGGCAGGGGCCTCCTACGAGCAGTACTTC
-	TRBV29-1	TRBJ2-5	TRBD2	CSVLGGEETQYF	TGCAGCGTTTTGGGGGGGGAGGAGACCCAGTACTTC
-	TRBV28	TRBJ1-2	-	CASSLSGYGYTF	TGTGCCAGCAGTTTATCAGGCTATGGCTACACCTTC
-	TRBV5-4	TRBJ2-1	TRBD2	CASSPNSGSSYNEQFF	TGTGCCAGCAGCCCGAATAGCGGGAGCTCCTACAATGAGCAGTTCTTC
-	TRBV7-9	TRBJ1-4	TRBD1	CASSFGQGKLFF	TGTGCCAGCAGCTTCGGACAGGGGAAACTGTTTTTT
many	TRBV19	TRBJ2-7	-	CASSSSQAAYEQYF	TGTGCCAGTAGTTCCTCACAGGCTGCCTACGAGCAGTACTTC
-	TRBV9	TRBJ2-1	TRBD2	CASSGPYGTSSYNEQFF	TGTGCCAGCAGCGGGCCATATGGGACTAGCTCCTACAATGAGCAGTTCTTC
-	TRBV5-4	TRBJ1-2	TRBD1	CASRRDSYGYTF	TGTGCCAGCAGACGGGACAGCTATGGCTACACCTTC
many	TRBV19	TRBJ1-5	TRBD1	CASSGWTGQQPQHF	TGTGCCAGTAGTGGCTGGACAGGGCAACAGCCCCAGCATTTT
few	TRBV4-1	TRBJ2-5	-	CASSQALGGRRETQYF	TGCGCCAGCAGCCAAGCCCTGGGCGGGCGGCGGGAGACCCAGTACTTC
-	TRBV10-1	TRBJ2-7	-	CASSSPGHGAEQYF	TGCGCCAGCAGCTCTCCGGGACATGGGGCCGAGCAGTACTTC
-	TRBV30	TRBJ1-1	TRBD1	CAWTLLDRVETEAFF	TGTGCCTGGACCCTCCTTGACAGGGTGGAAACTGAAGCTTTCTTT
-	TRBV7-2	TRBJ1-2	-	CASSLTGSRGYTF	TGTGCCAGCAGCTTAACGGGGTCAAGGGGCTACACCTTC
-	TRBV5-1	TRBJ2-5	-	CASSLPGGRETQYF	TGCGCCAGCAGCCTACCGGGGGGCAGAGAGACCCAGTACTTC
-	TRBV29-1	TRBJ1-1	-	CSMGGGNTEAFF	TGCAGCATGGGGGGAGGGAACACTGAAGCTTTCTTT
-	TRBV4-1	TRBJ1-5	-	CASSQDGGNQPQHF	TGCGCCAGCAGCCAAGATGGGGGGAATCAGCCCCAGCATTTT
-	TRBV9	TRBJ1-4	-	CASSAGRDEKLFF	TGTGCCAGCAGCGCGGGGAGGGATGAAAAACTGTTTTTT
-	TRBV20-1	TRBJ2-5	TRBD2	CSASMASGIQETQYF	TGCAGTGCTAGTATGGCTAGCGGGATCCAAGAGACCCAGTACTTC
-	TRBV7-9	TRBJ2-1	-	CASSPGRFSYNEQFF	TGTGCCAGCAGTCCAGGGCGGTTCTCCTACAATGAGCAGTTCTTC
once	TRBV19	TRBJ1-2	-	CASSIVFSPYGYTF	TGTGCCAGTAGTATTGTTTTCAGTCCTTATGGCTACACCTTC
-	TRBV15	TRBJ2-3	-	CATSRGDISTDTQYF	TGTGCCACCAGCAGGGGGGACATTAGCACAGATACGCAGTATTTT
-	TRBV3-1/TRBV3-2	TRBJ2-2	TRBD2	CASSRAGVAGELFF	TGTGCCAGCAGCCGAGCGGGAGTGGCCGGGGAGCTGTTTTTT
-	TRBV5-1	TRBJ2-1	-	CASSPTRSSYNEQFF	TGCGCCAGCAGCCCCACGAGGAGCTCCTACAATGAGCAGTTCTTC
-	TRBV2	TRBJ1-1	TRBD1	CASIWDSGSAFF	TGTGCCAGCATTTGGGACAGTGGCTCAGCTTTCTTT
once	TRBV28	TRBJ2-3	TRBD2	CASRLAGGPWTDTQYF	TGTGCCAGCAGACTAGCGGGAGGGCCGTGGACAGATACGCAGTATTTT
once	TRBV6-2/TRBV6-3	TRBJ2-3	-	CASSYRDSDTDTQYF	TGTGCCAGCAGTTACCGGGACTCGGACACAGATACGCAGTATTTT
-	TRBV18	TRBJ2-1	TRBD2	CASSQMREARGNEQFF	TGTGCCAGCTCGCAAATGCGGGAGGCTCGGGGAAATGAGCAGTTCTTC
-	TRBV19	TRBJ2-1	TRBD2	CASSPSLAGRRNEQFF	TGTGCCAGTAGTCCATCATTAGCGGGAAGGAGGAATGAGCAGTTCTTC
-	TRBV2	TRBJ1-4	-	CASSPTPGDEKLFF	TGTGCCAGCAGCCCAACCCCAGGGGATGAAAAACTGTTTTTT
-	TRBV4-3	TRBJ2-2	TRBD2	CASSRDPAGGGTGELFF	TGCGCCAGCAGCCGAGATCCAGCGGGAGGCGGCACCGGGGAGCTGTTTTTT
-	TRBV29-1	TRBJ1-1	-	CSVDEEMNTEAFF	TGCAGCGTTGATGAGGAGATGAACACTGAAGCTTTCTTT
-	TRBV24-1	TRBJ2-5	-	CATSGLGSGGETQYF	TGTGCCACCAGTGGCCTGGGGAGCGGAGGAGAGACCCAGTACTTC
-	TRBV7-9	TRBJ2-3	TRBD2	CASSFSGSSDTQYF	TGTGCCAGCAGCTTTAGCGGGAGCTCAGATACGCAGTATTTT
-	TRBV3-1/TRBV3-2	TRBJ2-5	TRBD1	CASSHWGQGSETQYF	TGTGCCAGCAGCCATTGGGGACAGGGTTCCGAGACCCAGTACTTC
-	TRBV12-3/TRBV12-4	TRBJ2-5	-	CASSRGSAGTQYF	TGTGCCAGCAGTCGTGGATCCGCAGGGACCCAGTACTTC
-	TRBV18	TRBJ1-2	TRBD1	CASSVTGTGSNYGYTF	TGTGCCAGCTCAGTCACCGGGACAGGGTCTAACTATGGCTACACCTTC
-	TRBV7-6	TRBJ2-1	TRBD1	CASSLGDREQFF	TGTGCCAGCAGCTTAGGGGACAGAGAGCAGTTCTTC
-	TRBV6-2/TRBV6-3	TRBJ2-1	-	CASSKARSRSGSSYNEQFF	TGTGCCAGCAGTAAAGCGAGAAGTAGGAGCGGAAGCTCCTACAATGAGCAGTTCTTC